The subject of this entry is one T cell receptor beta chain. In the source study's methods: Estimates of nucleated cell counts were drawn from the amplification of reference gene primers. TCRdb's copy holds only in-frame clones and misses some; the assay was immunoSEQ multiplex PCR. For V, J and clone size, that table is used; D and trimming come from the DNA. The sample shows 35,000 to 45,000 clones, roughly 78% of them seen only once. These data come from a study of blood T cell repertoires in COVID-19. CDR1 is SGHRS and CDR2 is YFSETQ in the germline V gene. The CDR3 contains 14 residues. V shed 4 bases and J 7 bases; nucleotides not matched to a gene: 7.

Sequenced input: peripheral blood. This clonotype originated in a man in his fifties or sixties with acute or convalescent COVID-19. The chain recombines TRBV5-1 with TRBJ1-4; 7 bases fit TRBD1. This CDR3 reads CASSPPGQAEKLFF. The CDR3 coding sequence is TGCGCCAGCAGCCCTCCTGGACAGGCTGAAAAACTGTTTTTT.